A single sample gave rise to the 8 T cell receptor beta chains below, sequenced in a study of T-cell reconstitution after alpha-beta-depleted transplantation in children. Unique molecular identifiers tagged the TCRbeta library. TCRdb passed the PCR reads through MiXCR, listing each CDR3 protein once. The sample carries about 110,000 distinct CDR3 sequences, roughly 6.1% recorded once. This specimen was PBMCs, mostly from graft donor cells, taken 360 days after TCRalphabeta/CD19-depleted stem cell transplant. The receptors come from a male patient aged 2-9 years who had a stem cell transplant for acute lymphoblastic leukemia, so the T cells may come from the graft donor.

The rearrangement uses TRBV7-6 and TRBJ2-7, with 9 bases that match TRBD1. CDR1 is SGHVS and CDR2 is FNYEAQ in the germline V gene. The CDR3 spans 16 residues. Trimming cost V 1 base and J 2 bases; bases outside gene matches: 6. The CDR3 DNA reads TGTGCCAGCAGCTTAGGACCGGGACAGGGCACCTACGAGCAGTACTTC. As protein: CASSLGPGQGTYEQYF.

The sample holds many counts of this clonotype. The V call is TRBV20-1, the J call TRBJ2-7, with D maybe TRBD1 (5 bases). Germline V gene data show CDR1 as DFQATT and CDR2 as SNEGSKA (reference sequence). V gave up 0 bases and J gave up 7 bases, with 13 bases separating them. The CDR3 is 13 residues long. The CDR3, as DNA: TGCAGTGCTAGAGATGACAGCTACCGTGAGCAGTACTTC. Protein sequence: CSARDDSYREQYF.

This clonotype was detected a few times. CDR3 nucleotides: TGTGCCAGCAGCTTCGGGGTCGACGAGCAGTACTTC. Translating it yields CASSFGVDEQYF. The chain couples TRBV5-5 to TRBJ2-7; tentatively, D is TRBD2 (5 bases). Germline V CDR1 and CDR2: SGHKS, YYEKEE (reference sequence). This CDR3 spans 12 amino acids. V dropped 2 bases and J dropped 5 bases, with 8 bases sitting between them.

This clonotype was seen many times. The chain combines TRBV7-2 with TRBJ2-3; tentatively, D is TRBD1 or TRBD2 (5 bases each). The germline gives CDR1 SGHTA, CDR2 FQGNSA. The V and J ends lost 1 base and 10 bases respectively, with 9 bases between them. The CDR3 contains 12 residues. Here the CDR3 DNA reads TGTGCCAGCAGCTTAGGTGGGACCGCGCAGTATTTT. It codes for CASSLGGTAQYF.

The CDR3 DNA reads as TGTGCCAGCAGCTTAGACAGCGGAGGCACAGATACGCAGTATTTT. This translates into CASSLDSGGTDTQYF. The chain couples TRBV7-2 to TRBJ2-3; a weak D match, TRBD2 (5 bases). CDR1 is SGHTA, CDR2 FQGNSA, per germline. The CDR3 covers 15 residues. V lost 1 base, J lost 1 base, and 9 bases lay in between. The variable domain in full, completed from reference TRBV7-2 and TRBJ2-3, reads GAGVSQSPSNKVTEKGKDVELRCDPISGHTALYWYRQSLGQGLEFLIYFQGNSAPDKSGLPSDRFSAERTGGSVSTLTIQRTQQEDSAVYLCASSLDSGGTDTQYFGPGTRLTVL.

In this sample, this clonotype turned up many times. The CDR3 nucleotides are TGCGCCAGCAGCTGGGGACAGGGTAGCAATCAGCCCCAGCATTTT. This codes for CASSWGQGSNQPQHF. V gene TRBV5-1 combines with J gene TRBJ1-5; 9 nucleotides agree with TRBD1. The CDR3 length is 15 residues. The V gene's germline CDR1 is SGHRS and CDR2 YFSETQ. The V segment lost 3 bases and the J segment 0 bases; nucleotides outside the gene matches: 1.

This chain uses TRBV7-8 with TRBJ2-6; D is unresolved. V lost 9 bases to trimming and J lost 0 bases, with 18 bases between them. CDR1 and CDR2 (germline): SGHVS, FQNEAQ. The CDR3 has 17 amino acids. The CDR3 spells CASRPVQGTSGANVLTF. The CDR3, as DNA: TGTGCCAGTAGACCAGTCCAAGGAACCTCTGGGGCCAACGTCCTGACTTTC.

This clonotype was observed many times. This rearrangement joins TRBV5-1 to TRBJ2-3; TRBD1 matches at 7 bases. Germline CDR1 and CDR2: SGHRS and YFSETQ. This CDR3 has 15 amino acids. V lost 1 base and J lost 1; bases outside the gene matches: 3. CDR3 region: CASSLKTGGTDTQYF. The CDR3 DNA reads as TGCGCCAGCAGCTTGAAAACAGGGGGCACAGATACGCAGTATTTT.